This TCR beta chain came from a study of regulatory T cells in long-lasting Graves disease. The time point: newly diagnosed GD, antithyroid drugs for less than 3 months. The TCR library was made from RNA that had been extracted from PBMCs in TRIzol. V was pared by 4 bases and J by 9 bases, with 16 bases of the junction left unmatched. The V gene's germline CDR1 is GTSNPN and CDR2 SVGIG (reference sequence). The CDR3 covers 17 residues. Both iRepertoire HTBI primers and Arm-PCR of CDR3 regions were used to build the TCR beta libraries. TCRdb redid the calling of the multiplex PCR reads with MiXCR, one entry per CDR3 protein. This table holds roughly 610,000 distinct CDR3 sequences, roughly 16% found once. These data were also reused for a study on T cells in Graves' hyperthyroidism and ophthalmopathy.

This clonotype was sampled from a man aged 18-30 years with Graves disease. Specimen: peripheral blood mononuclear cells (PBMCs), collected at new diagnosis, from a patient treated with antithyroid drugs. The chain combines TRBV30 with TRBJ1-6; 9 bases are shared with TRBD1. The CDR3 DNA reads TGTGCCTGGACCCCCCCCGGGACAGGGAAGTCAGGTTCACCCCTCCACTTT. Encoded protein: CAWTPPGTGKSGSPLHF.